The clone carrying this TCR beta chain was seen repeatedly, ten times or more. The data belong to a study of blood T cells in healthy people across ages. At least 6.5 million PBMCs were isolated per sample. A second PCR, run for 7 to 11 cycles, used a sample-barcoded 5' primer plus a J-beta primer mix. TCRdb reprocessed the 5' RACE reads with MiXCR, giving one entry per CDR3 protein. The table records roughly 680,000 distinct CDR3 sequences, approximately 52% of them present only once. Trimming shortened V by 6 bases and J by 1 base, and 16 bases separated the two germline ends. CDR1 is SGHRS, CDR2 YFSETQ, per germline. There are 15 residues in the CDR3.

Specimen: blood. The TCR comes from a woman older than 75 in good health. The chain links TRBV5-1 to TRBJ2-5; D is undetermined. CDR3 protein: CASMATPDSQETQYF. The CDR3 DNA is TGCGCCAGCATGGCTACACCGGATTCCCAAGAGACCCAGTACTTC.